These 20 T cell receptor beta chains were sequenced from one sample in a study of shared clonotypes between healthy human individuals. Sequencing was performed with immunoSEQ multiplex PCR; in TCRdb, only in-frame clones are kept and a portion is missing. The table includes 400,000 to 600,000 clones, approximately 94% detected once. The sample was naive CD4+ T cells sorted from blood. The subset is: CD45RA+ positively selected. Receptors originate from a woman aged 25 to 39 in good health.

The chain combines TRBV9 with TRBJ2-7, with D perhaps assigned TRBD1 or TRBD2 (5 bases each). V shed 1 base and J shed 6 bases, with 20 bases lying between them. From germline, CDR1 is SGDLS and CDR2 YYNGEE. The CDR3 consists of 16 residues. The CDR3 nucleotides are TGTGCCAGCAGCGTAAGATCCGGGGCTAGCTTAGGCGAGCAGTACTTC. Residues: CASSVRSGASLGEQYF.

The V gene is TRBV10-1, the J gene TRBJ2-5, with 7 bases that match TRBD2. V lost 4 bases to trimming and J lost 3 bases; unmatched junction nucleotides: 2. The CDR3 spans 13 residues. The germline V gene encodes CDR1 WNHNN and CDR2 SYGVQD (reference sequence). CDR3 residues: CASSAGGEETQYF. CDR3 coding DNA: TGCGCCAGCAGTGCGGGGGGAGAAGAGACCCAGTACTTC.

The CDR3 DNA follows: TGCAGCGAAGTACTAGCGGGAGAGGGGGAGCAGTTCTTC. This gives the protein CSEVLAGEGEQFF. The chain employs TRBV29-1 and TRBJ2-1; 11 bases are a match to TRBD2. Germline CDR1 and CDR2: SQVTM and ANQGSEA. V lost 7 bases to trimming and J lost 10 bases; unmatched junction nucleotides: 9. The length of the CDR3 is 13 residues.

The rearrangement uses TRBV5-1 and TRBJ2-5; possible D gene TRBD1, 6 bases. Trimming took 2 bases from V and 0 from J, leaving 8 bases between them. This CDR3 spans 14 amino acids. CDR1 SGHRS and CDR2 YFSETQ come from the germline V gene. The CDR3 bases are TGCGCCAGCAGCTTAGCAGGGGACCAAGAGACCCAGTACTTC. Amino acids: CASSLAGDQETQYF.

Note on this clone: The same CDR3 also results from other DNA sequences found in this sample. This rearrangement joins TRBV6-5 to TRBJ2-7, with D perhaps matching TRBD1 (6 bases). The CDR3 consists of 14 residues. Trimming removed 2 bases from V and 0 bases from J, with 8 bases in between. Germline V gene sequence: CDR1 MNHEY, CDR2 SVGAGI. The CDR3 sequence is CASSYGGRSYEQYF. The CDR3 nucleotides read TGTGCCAGCAGTTACGGGGGCCGCTCCTACGAGCAGTACTTC.

The chain has TRBV7-9 and TRBJ1-1; 10 bases fit TRBD1. V shed 5 bases, J shed 5 bases, and the junction held 8 bases outside the gene matches. The CDR3 length is 15 residues. Germline V gives CDR1 SEHNR, CDR2 FQNEAQ (reference sequence). CDR3 protein: CASSLSGTGVTEAFF. DNA of the CDR3: TGTGCCAGCAGCCTGTCAGGGACAGGGGTGACTGAAGCTTTCTTT.

V is TRBV19 and J is TRBJ2-5, with D possibly being TRBD1 or TRBD2 (6 bases each). Deletions cut 7 bases from V and 7 bases from J, with 16 bases between. The V gene's germline CDR1 is LNHDA and CDR2 SQIVND (reference sequence). The CDR3 has 13 residues. The CDR3 DNA sequence: TGTGCCAGTAAACCTCCGGAGGGGGGGACCCAGTACTTC. As protein: CASKPPEGGTQYF.

J is TRBJ1-1 and V is TRBV28; D is unresolved. The CDR3 is 11 amino acids. Trimming left V 5 bases short and J 11 bases short, with 12 bases between. The germline V gene encodes CDR1 MDHEN and CDR2 SYDVKM. Here the CDR3 reads CASSTGYWAFF. Written as DNA, the CDR3 is TGTGCCAGCAGTACTGGGTATTGGGCTTTCTTT.

V gene TRBV6-5 combines with J gene TRBJ1-3, with D possibly being TRBD1 (5 bases). V gave up 0 bases and J gave up 2 bases, with 8 bases separating them. Germline V gene lookup returns CDR1 MNHEY and CDR2 SVGAGI. This CDR3 region has 15 residues. CDR3 loop: CASSYSRDAGNTIYF. Written as DNA, the CDR3 is TGTGCCAGCAGTTACTCCAGGGATGCTGGAAACACCATATATTTT.

The rearrangement links TRBV27 to TRBJ2-5, with 10 bases identical to TRBD2. The tail of the sequence fits TRBJ2-7 better, so the J call may be wrong. Looked up from germline, CDR1 is MNHEY and CDR2 is SMNVEV (reference sequence). This CDR3 spans 15 amino acids. CDR3 sequence: CASSLALAGAYEQYF. The CDR3 DNA follows: TGTGCCAGCAGTTTAGCGCTAGCGGGAGCCTACGAGCAGTACTTC.

The rearrangement uses TRBV19 and TRBJ1-5; 10 bases map to TRBD1. Germline V gene data show CDR1 as LNHDA and CDR2 as SQIVND (reference sequence). Trimming at V came to 10 bases and at J to 1 base, leaving 7 bases not matched to a gene. The CDR3 has 15 residues. DNA for the CDR3: TGTGCCACCATGGACAGGGGGGCAAGCAATCAGCCCCAGCATTTT. Its protein product is CATMDRGASNQPQHF.

The chain employs TRBV4-1 and TRBJ2-4; 9 bases fit TRBD2. This CDR3 region has 17 residues. V gave up 2 bases and J gave up 0 bases; unmatched junction bases: 5. Per the germline V gene, CDR1 is MGHRA and CDR2 is YSYEKL. CDR3 bases: TGCGCCAGCAGCCAACCTCTAGCGGGACTAGCCAAAAACATTCAGTACTTC. Its protein product is CASSQPLAGLAKNIQYF.

This chain connects TRBV5-4 to TRBJ2-2; 8 bases align to TRBD2. Unmatched junction bases numbered 7, after V lost 4 bases and J lost 2 bases. The CDR3 extends over 16 amino acids. Germline values: CDR1 SGHNT, CDR2 YYREEE (reference sequence). CDR3 in DNA: TGTGCCAGCAGCCGAGCCAGCGGGAGTAACACCGGGGAGCTGTTTTTT. Protein sequence: CASSRASGSNTGELFF.

V usage is TRBV6-1 and J usage is TRBJ1-5, with D tentatively TRBD1 (6 bases). The CDR3 sequence is 16 residues long. The ends were cut back, 4 bases at V and 1 base at J, with 14 bases in the middle. Germline CDR1 MNHNS, CDR2 SASEGT. DNA for the CDR3: TGTGCCAGCAGTGTTCAAACAGGGTTCAGCAATCAGCCCCAGCATTTT. Residues: CASSVQTGFSNQPQHF.

There are a few counts of this clone. The chain employs TRBV5-6 and TRBJ2-7; tentatively, D is TRBD2 (5 bases). Germline CDR1 is SGHDT and CDR2 is YYEEEE. CDR3 size: 11 residues. Trimming shortened V by 3 bases and J by 11 bases, and 12 bases separated the two germline ends. CDR3 nucleotides: TGTGCCAGCAGCTCTGGACCGCGGGAGTACTTC. It yields the protein CASSSGPREYF.

The V call is TRBV30, the J call TRBJ1-2; D may be TRBD1 (6 bases). The CDR3 has 13 amino acids. Germline-derived CDR1 and CDR2 are GTSNPN and SVGIG (reference sequence). The V end was cut by 2 bases, the J end by 4 bases, with 11 bases between. CDR3 DNA sequence: TGTGCCTGGAGTCGGACAGTAGGCTATGGCTACACCTTC. Its protein product is CAWSRTVGYGYTF.

J is TRBJ2-1 and V is TRBV28; D gene uncertain. V lost 3 bases, J lost 9 bases, and 9 bases lay in between. The CDR3 totals 12 residues. CDR1 and CDR2 from the germline V gene are MDHEN and SYDVKM. The DNA for the CDR3 is TGTGCCAGCAGTTTTTTATTGGCTGAGCAGTTCTTC. The encoded protein is CASSFLLAEQFF.

The chain couples TRBV6-5 to TRBJ1-3; D is possibly TRBD1 (5 bases). There are 14 residues in the CDR3. V lost 6 bases and J lost 5, with 14 bases in between. Germline-derived CDR1 and CDR2 are MNHEY and SVGAGI. The CDR3 region is CASSHRDPRNTIYF. The CDR3 DNA is TGTGCCAGCAGCCACCGGGACCCCAGAAACACCATATATTTT.

The chain combines TRBV28 with TRBJ1-5; D might be TRBD1 (5 bases). The germline V gene encodes CDR1 MDHEN and CDR2 SYDVKM. Trimming took off 2 bases at V and 3 bases at J, with 11 bases between the two ends. CDR3 length: 15 amino acids. The CDR3 is CASSLPPGVNQPQHF. In nucleotides, the CDR3 is TGTGCCAGCAGTTTACCCCCGGGGGTCAATCAGCCCCAGCATTTT.

Comment on this clone: This CDR3 is also generated by other DNA sequences in the sample. The V gene is TRBV28, the J gene TRBJ1-2, with D unresolved. Looked up from germline, CDR1 is MDHEN and CDR2 is SYDVKM. CDR3 length: 13 amino acids. V was shortened by 3 bases and J by 3 bases, with 8 bases between the two germline ends. The chain's CDR3 is CASSFGGDYGYTF. CDR3 coding DNA: TGTGCCAGCAGTTTTGGAGGAGACTATGGCTACACCTTC.